Presented here are 29 T cell receptor beta chains from one specimen sequenced in a study of T cell changes during pregnancy in multiple sclerosis. Sequencing used immunoSEQ multiplex PCR; TCRdb keeps in-frame clones, though not all of them. Of fewer than 70,000 clones listed, approximately 92% are singletons. The sequencing used CD8+ T cells from peripheral blood mononuclear cells, collected in the third trimester of pregnancy. The receptors originated from a female donor in good health, enrolled as a control in a pregnancy study.

The chain employs TRBV5-6 and TRBJ2-3; 7 bases are a match to TRBD2. Germline-derived CDR1 and CDR2 are SGHDT and YYEEEE. Losses at the gene ends were 6 bases for V and 4 bases for J; bases not matched to a gene: 20. The CDR3 runs to 18 residues. CDR3 amino acids: CASTPRAEAGLRADTQYF. Here the CDR3 DNA reads TGTGCCAGCACCCCTCGGGCTGAGGCGGGACTACGCGCAGATACGCAGTATTTT.

This sequence joins TRBV13 and TRBJ2-7, with D tentatively TRBD2 (6 bases). Germline CDR1 and CDR2: PRHDT and FYEKMQ (reference sequence). The CDR3 contains 17 residues. Trimming cost V 0 bases and J 6 bases, with 21 bases left between them. The CDR3 protein is CASSLGSGEVSIGEQYF. CDR3 DNA sequence: TGTGCCAGCAGCTTAGGATCGGGGGAAGTTTCGATCGGCGAGCAGTACTTC. The complete variable domain, with remaining parts taken from reference TRBV13 and TRBJ2-7, reads AAGVIQSPRHLIKEKRETATLKCYPIPRHDTVYWYQQGPGQDPQFLISFYEKMQSDKGSIPDRFSAQQFSDYHSELNMSSLELGDSALYFCASSLGSGEVSIGEQYFGPGTRLTVT.

The V call is TRBV13, the J call TRBJ1-2; TRBD1 agrees at 8 bases. The CDR3 length is 14 residues. CDR1 is PRHDT, CDR2 FYEKMQ, per germline (reference sequence). The trim removed 0 bases at V and 5 bases at J, leaving 2 bases unmatched. The CDR3 DNA is TGTGCCAGCAGCTTAGGGCAGGGGGCGTATGGCTACACCTTC. Its protein is CASSLGQGAYGYTF.

The CDR3 DNA reads as TGCGCCAGCAGCCAAGAAGAATTCGGGGGGTCCTATGGCTACACCTTC. This gives the protein CASSQEEFGGSYGYTF. The J gene is TRBJ1-2, the V gene TRBV4-3; tentatively, D is TRBD1 (5 bases). Germline lookup yields CDR1 LGHNA and CDR2 YSLEER. V lost 0 bases and J lost 4, with 15 bases in between. CDR3 length equals 16 residues.

The rearrangement joins TRBV6-5 to TRBJ2-1; 8 positions match TRBD1. V dropped 11 bases and J dropped 8; count of bases not matched to a gene: 14. The CDR3 extends over 14 amino acids. CDR1 and CDR2 from the germline V gene are MNHEY and SVGAGI. The CDR3 region has the DNA TGTGCCGCCCGGACAGGGCGGCTACTCGATGAGCAGTTCTTC. Protein: CAARTGRLLDEQFF.

The genes are TRBV7-2 and TRBJ2-1; D gene unclear. The V gene lost 2 bases and the J gene lost 5 bases, with 13 bases spanning the gap. Germline V gene data show CDR1 as SGHTA and CDR2 as FQGNSA. The length of the CDR3 is 15 residues. The CDR3 loop reads CASSLSQRTDNEQFF. For the CDR3, the DNA is TGTGCCAGCAGCTTAAGTCAGCGAACGGACAATGAGCAGTTCTTC.

CDR3 loop: CASSWTASYEQYF. The CDR3 nucleotides are TGTGCCAGCAGCTGGACAGCTTCCTACGAGCAGTACTTC. The J gene is TRBJ2-7, the V gene TRBV7-9; a weak D match, TRBD1 (6 bases). The length of the CDR3 is 13 residues. Trimming shortened V by 4 bases and J by 1 base, and 8 bases separated the two germline ends. Germline loops: CDR1 SEHNR, CDR2 FQNEAQ (reference sequence).

The rearrangement joins TRBV7-9 to TRBJ1-5, with TRBD1 matching 8 bases. The CDR3 has 18 residues. The ends lost 2 bases at V and 1 base at J; junction bases unmatched: 10. CDR1 and CDR2 (germline): SEHNR, FQNEAQ (reference sequence). In DNA, the CDR3 is TGTGCCAGCAGCTTACACGGAGGACAGGGCTTAAGCAATCAGCCCCAGCATTTT. Translation: CASSLHGGQGLSNQPQHF.

The chain couples TRBV27 to TRBJ2-6; perhaps TRBD1 as D (5 bases). V was clipped by 4 bases and J by 2 bases, with 9 bases between them. CDR1 MNHEY and CDR2 SMNVEV come from the germline V gene (reference sequence). The CDR3 consists of 15 residues. The CDR3 coding sequence is TGTGCCAGCAGTTCAGGGTTTACTGGGGCCAACGTCCTGACTTTC. As protein: CASSSGFTGANVLTF.

The rearrangement links TRBV12-5 to TRBJ2-7; perhaps TRBD1 as D (5 bases). The CDR3 totals 13 residues. Germline CDR1 LGHNT, CDR2 FRNRAP. V was clipped by 1 base and J by 3 bases, with 7 bases between them. The CDR3 here is CASGLGQIYEQYF. The CDR3 DNA is TGTGCTAGTGGTTTGGGACAGATCTACGAGCAGTACTTC.

V gene TRBV4-2 combines with J gene TRBJ2-3; tentative D call: TRBD2 (5 bases). The V and J ends lost 5 bases and 2 bases respectively, with 20 bases between them. This CDR3 comprises 17 residues. CDR1 and CDR2 (germline): LGHNA, YNFKEQ. The CDR3 protein is CASSSPPLEGLTDTQYF. DNA of the CDR3: TGTGCCAGCAGCTCCCCCCCACTAGAGGGCCTCACAGATACGCAGTATTTT.

This chain links TRBV19 with TRBJ1-2; 8 bases agree with TRBD1. This CDR3 is 14 amino acids long. V was pared by 6 bases and J by 6 bases, with 9 bases of the junction left unmatched. Germline V CDR1 and CDR2: LNHDA, SQIVND (reference sequence). Here the CDR3 DNA reads TGTGCCAGTAGGACACAGGGGGTCTTTGATGGCTACACCTTC. Translation gives CASRTQGVFDGYTF.

The V and J genes are TRBV13 and TRBJ1-2; 8 bases line up with TRBD1. Germline trimming cut 5 bases from V and 7 bases from J; bases unmatched to any gene: 6. The germline V gene encodes CDR1 PRHDT and CDR2 FYEKMQ (reference sequence). This CDR3 is built from 13 residues. The CDR3 nucleotides read TGTGCCAGCAGCGCCCGGACAGGGTTTGGCTACACCTTC. Its protein is CASSARTGFGYTF.

The chain carries TRBV2 and TRBJ2-2, with 10 bases aligning to TRBD2. The J segment lost 6 bases and the V segment lost 0 bases, leaving 16 bases of the junction unmatched. Germline loops: CDR1 SNHLY, CDR2 FYNNEI. The CDR3 runs 20 residues. The CDR3 region has the DNA TGTGCCAGCAGTGAAGCTCCTTTCGGGGCAGCGGGGGGGAAATCCGGGGAGCTGTTTTTT. Its protein is CASSEAPFGAAGGKSGELFF.

A few counts support this clone. CDR3 DNA: TGTGCCAGCAGTTCCGAGGGTTTTCCTCAGCCCCAGCATTTT. Encoded protein: CASSSEGFPQPQHF. The chain has TRBV6-6 and TRBJ1-5, with D hard to call. Trimming took off 4 bases at V and 6 bases at J, with 13 bases between the two ends. Germline lookup yields CDR1 MNHNY and CDR2 SVGAGI (reference sequence). There are 14 residues in the CDR3.

This sequence joins TRBV7-4 and TRBJ1-1; D gene uncertain. Trimming shortened V by 0 bases and J by 0 bases, and 8 bases separated the two germline ends. Germline CDR1 is SGHVT and CDR2 is SQSDAQ. The CDR3 is made up of 15 amino acids. CDR3 sequence: CASSLAAVMNTEAFF. The CDR3 DNA sequence: TGTGCCAGCAGCTTAGCGGCCGTTATGAACACTGAAGCTTTCTTT.

The table lists this clone with a few counts. The gene calls are TRBV6-5 and TRBJ2-7; 7 bases map to TRBD1. The CDR3 consists of 12 residues. Looked up from germline, CDR1 is MNHEY and CDR2 is SVGAGI. The V and J ends lost 5 bases and 5 bases, in that order; junction bases with no gene match: 3. Here the CDR3 reads CASSAGGNEQYF. The CDR3 nucleotides read TGTGCCAGCAGTGCAGGGGGAAACGAGCAGTACTTC.

The CDR3: CASSQGDGTGPEKLFF. The CDR3 region has the DNA TGTGCCAGCAGCCAAGGGGATGGGACAGGGCCTGAAAAACTGTTTTTT. The chain recombines TRBV7-9 with TRBJ1-4; TRBD1 aligns across 9 bases. Germline assignment: CDR1 SEHNR and CDR2 FQNEAQ (reference sequence). V shed 5 bases, J shed 7 bases, and the junction held 11 bases outside the gene matches. The CDR3 covers 16 residues. Supplemented by reference TRBV7-9 and TRBJ1-4, the full variable domain reads DTGVSQNPRHKITKRGQNVTFRCDPISEHNRLYWYRQTLGQGPEFLTYFQNEAQLEKSRLLSDRFSAERPKGSFSTLEIQRTEQGDSAMYLCASSQGDGTGPEKLFFGSGTQLSVL.

The J gene is TRBJ2-5, the V gene TRBV7-6; 7 positions match TRBD1. The CDR3 totals 17 residues. The germline V gene encodes CDR1 SGHVS and CDR2 FNYEAQ. The V segment lost 3 bases and the J segment 4 bases; nucleotides outside the gene matches: 14. The CDR3 protein is CASSFHHRGPLGETQYF. The CDR3 nucleotides read TGTGCCAGCAGCTTCCATCACAGGGGACCGCTCGGAGAGACCCAGTACTTC.

This clone was detected once. The chain employs TRBV19 and TRBJ2-1; D possibly corresponds to TRBD2 (6 bases). The CDR3 is made up of 17 amino acids. Trimming removed 7 bases at V and 5 bases at J, with 24 bases between. CDR1 LNHDA and CDR2 SQIVND come from the germline V gene (reference sequence). The CDR3 nucleotides read TGTGCCAGTAATCCCACAGGAATGGGGGGATACAACAATGAGCAGTTCTTC. Encoded protein: CASNPTGMGGYNNEQFF.

The CDR3 bases are TGTGCCAGTAGTCCTCGACAGGGACATGGCTACACCTTC. Translation: CASSPRQGHGYTF. The chain is built from TRBV19 and TRBJ1-2, with TRBD1 identical over 7 bases. The germline gives CDR1 LNHDA, CDR2 SQIVND (reference sequence). There are 13 residues in the CDR3. Losses at the gene ends were 5 bases for V and 6 bases for J; bases not matched to a gene: 6. Filled out from reference TRBV19 and TRBJ1-2, the complete variable domain reads DGGITQSPKYLFRKEGQNVTLSCEQNLNHDAMYWYRQDPGQGLRLIYYSQIVNDFQKGDIAEGYSVSREKKESFPLTVTSAQKNPTAFYLCASSPRQGHGYTFGSGTRLTVV.

This clone appeared a single time. The gene calls are TRBV4-3 and TRBJ1-6; TRBD1 agrees at 7 bases. The CDR3 covers 16 residues. Germline loops: CDR1 LGHNA, CDR2 YSLEER. Unmatched junction bases numbered 6, after V lost 0 bases and J lost 7 bases. CDR3 nucleotides: TGCGCCAGCAGCCAAGACGACAGGGTTCAAAATTCACCCCTCCACTTT. Translation: CASSQDDRVQNSPLHF.

This clone came up once. The chain employs TRBV27 and TRBJ2-1; a possible D gene is TRBD1 (6 bases). The CDR3 is made up of 14 amino acids. V was clipped by 4 bases and J by 4 bases, with 11 bases between them. Per the germline V gene, CDR1 is MNHEY and CDR2 is SMNVEV (reference sequence). The CDR3: CASSSPGTYNEQFF. The CDR3 DNA is TGTGCCAGCAGTTCCCCCGGGACATACAATGAGCAGTTCTTC.

V and J are TRBV9 and TRBJ2-7; D is possibly TRBD1 (5 bases). Germline V gene lookup returns CDR1 SGDLS and CDR2 YYNGEE. CDR3 length equals 14 residues. Trimming stripped 0 bases from V and 4 bases from J, with 11 bases between. The CDR3: CASSVGTTSYEQYF. The CDR3 region has the DNA TGTGCCAGCAGCGTAGGGACAACGTCGTACGAGCAGTACTTC.

Written as DNA, the CDR3 is TGTGCCAGCAGCTTAGATTCGACAGGGCCTGAAGCTTTCTTT. This gives the protein CASSLDSTGPEAFF. The rearrangement joins TRBV11-2 to TRBJ1-1; 7 nucleotides match TRBD1. Germline V gene sequence: CDR1 SGHAT, CDR2 FQNNGV. The CDR3 has 14 amino acids. With 0 bases clipped from V and 6 bases from J, the junction kept 4 bases outside the gene matches.

This clone occurred once. This CDR3 is CASSLDWTGGSPLHF. Written as DNA, the CDR3 is TGCGCCAGCAGCTTGGACTGGACAGGGGGGTCACCCCTCCACTTT. The rearrangement links TRBV5-1 to TRBJ1-6, with TRBD1 identical over 10 bases. Germline V CDR1 and CDR2: SGHRS, YFSETQ. V lost 0 bases, J lost 10 bases, and 4 bases stayed unmatched. CDR3 length equals 15 residues.

The V gene is TRBV18, the J gene TRBJ2-3; 7 bases map to TRBD2. The trim removed 3 bases at V and 5 bases at J, leaving 14 bases unmatched. The CDR3 consists of 17 residues. The V gene's germline CDR1 is KGHSH and CDR2 LQKENI. The CDR3 reads CASSPIASGAKLDTQYF. CDR3 nucleotides: TGTGCCAGCTCACCCATAGCCAGCGGGGCTAAATTAGATACGCAGTATTTT.

The CDR3, as DNA: TGTGCCAGCAGCGAGGGACAGAGCTCCTATAATTCACCCCTCCACTTT. Amino acid sequence: CASSEGQSSYNSPLHF. The V gene is TRBV5-8, the J gene TRBJ1-6; TRBD1 aligns across 7 bases. The V gene's germline CDR1 is SGHTS and CDR2 YDEGEE. The CDR3 loop spans 16 amino acids. V was pared by 4 bases and J by 0 bases, with 4 bases of the junction left unmatched.

V and J are TRBV28 and TRBJ1-2; 10 bases match TRBD1. Trimming cost V 3 bases and J 8 bases; bases outside gene matches: 6. The CDR3 runs to 14 residues. CDR1 is MDHEN and CDR2 is SYDVKM in the germline V gene. The CDR3 nucleotides read TGTGCCAGCAGTTTTACGGGACAGGGGAACGGCTACACCTTC. This gives the protein CASSFTGQGNGYTF.